The rows below give T cell receptor beta chains drawn from one sample of a study of vaccination effects on CD4 cells after COVID-19. These receptors are not linked to any known antigen. Sequencing used immunoSEQ multiplex PCR; TCRdb keeps in-frame clones, though not all of them. In the table there are around 60,000 clones, about 74% of which are singletons. The sequenced sample was CD4+ T cells from PBMCs cultured without peptide, obtained before COVID-19 vaccination. These receptors all stem from a human donor who received a COVID-19 vaccine. CDR3s include the opening cysteine and the closing phenylalanine or tryptophan. A D gene is named only where the DNA matches it firmly. The size field is filled for only some rows; it gives once, few, many or a size class.

len: 14; v_gene: TRBV10-3; abundance: once; j_gene: TRBJ2-5; d_gene: TRBD2; CDR3nt: TGTGCCATCGGGACTAGCGGGGGGAAAGAGACCCAGTACTTC; CDR3aa: CAIGTSGGKETQYF
len: 14; v_gene: TRBV10-3; abundance: -; j_gene: TRBJ2-5; d_gene: -; CDR3nt: TGTGCCACTGGGGCGGCAGGAGAGGAAGAGACCCAGTACTTC; CDR3aa: CATGAAGEEETQYF
len: 12; v_gene: TRBV5-4; abundance: -; j_gene: TRBJ1-1; d_gene: -; CDR3nt: TGTGCCAGCAGCTTGCGGGAGGGGGAAGCTTTCTTT; CDR3aa: CASSLREGEAFF
len: 15; v_gene: TRBV30; abundance: -; j_gene: TRBJ2-2; d_gene: -; CDR3nt: TGTGCCTGGAGGGCCCAGGGGCACGGCACCGGGGAGCTGTTTTTT; CDR3aa: CAWRAQGHGTGELFF
len: 18; v_gene: TRBV24-1; abundance: -; j_gene: TRBJ2-6; d_gene: TRBD1; CDR3nt: TGTGCCACCAGTGATTCGGGCAGGGGGTATGATGGGGCCAACGTCCTGACTTTC; CDR3aa: CATSDSGRGYDGANVLTF
len: 13; v_gene: TRBV30; abundance: -; j_gene: TRBJ1-6; d_gene: -; CDR3nt: TGTGCCTGGAGTTTGGGGGGCCAATCACCCCTCCACTTT; CDR3aa: CAWSLGGQSPLHF
len: 13; v_gene: TRBV28; abundance: -; j_gene: TRBJ1-3; d_gene: -; CDR3nt: TGTGCCAGCAGTTTGACAACTGGAAACACCATATATTTT; CDR3aa: CASSLTTGNTIYF
len: 15; v_gene: TRBV6-5; abundance: few; j_gene: TRBJ2-2; d_gene: -; CDR3nt: TGTGCCAGCAGTTACTCGGCTAGCGCGGGCGGGGAGCTGTTTTTT; CDR3aa: CASSYSASAGGELFF
len: 16; v_gene: TRBV19; abundance: -; j_gene: TRBJ2-1; d_gene: -; CDR3nt: TGTGCCAGTAAAATGGGGCCAGTGCTCTCCTACAATGAGCAGTTCTTC; CDR3aa: CASKMGPVLSYNEQFF
len: 13; v_gene: TRBV6-6; abundance: once; j_gene: TRBJ1-2; d_gene: -; CDR3nt: TGTGCCAGCAGCCAAACGGCGTTGGGGGGCTACACCTTC; CDR3aa: CASSQTALGGYTF
len: 13; v_gene: TRBV18; abundance: few; j_gene: TRBJ1-1; d_gene: -; CDR3nt: TGTGCCAGCTCAGCTACAGAGAACACTGAAGCTTTCTTT; CDR3aa: CASSATENTEAFF
len: 15; v_gene: TRBV5-1; abundance: -; j_gene: TRBJ1-3; d_gene: -; CDR3nt: TGCGCCAGCAGTTCAGAGATACCTTCTGGAAACACCATATATTTT; CDR3aa: CASSSEIPSGNTIYF
len: 17; v_gene: TRBV30; abundance: -; j_gene: TRBJ1-2; d_gene: TRBD1; CDR3nt: TGTGCCTGGGTTCGCGGACAGGCGGGGATTTCGTTTGATGGCTACACCTTC; CDR3aa: CAWVRGQAGISFDGYTF
len: 16; v_gene: TRBV7-9; abundance: -; j_gene: TRBJ2-1; d_gene: -; CDR3nt: TGTGCCAGCAGCTTGATCGGAGGGGGTTTAATTGGGGAGCAGTTCTTC; CDR3aa: CASSLIGGGLIGEQFF
len: 15; v_gene: TRBV3-1/TRBV3-2; abundance: once; j_gene: TRBJ2-3; d_gene: TRBD2; CDR3nt: TGTGCCAGCAGCCAAATGACTAGCGGGGGTGATACGCAGTATTTT; CDR3aa: CASSQMTSGGDTQYF
len: 16; v_gene: TRBV6-5; abundance: -; j_gene: TRBJ2-5; d_gene: -; CDR3nt: TGTGCCAGCAGTTACACGTCTCCGGTACTCCAAGAGACCCAGTACTTC; CDR3aa: CASSYTSPVLQETQYF
len: 14; v_gene: TRBV19; abundance: -; j_gene: TRBJ2-2; d_gene: -; CDR3nt: TGTGCCAGTAGTATAGAAGGGTATGACGGGGAGCTGTTTTTT; CDR3aa: CASSIEGYDGELFF
len: 13; v_gene: TRBV11-2; abundance: once; j_gene: TRBJ1-4; d_gene: -; CDR3nt: TGTGCCAGCAGCTTAGTTGTCGGCCAGGTAGCATATTTT; CDR3aa: CASSLVVGQVAYF
len: 18; v_gene: TRBV5-1; abundance: once; j_gene: TRBJ2-5; d_gene: -; CDR3nt: TGCGCCAGCAGCTCCCTATTTAACTCCGACAGACAAGAAGAGACCCAGTACTTC; CDR3aa: CASSSLFNSDRQEETQYF
len: 13; v_gene: TRBV7-9; abundance: -; j_gene: TRBJ1-1; d_gene: -; CDR3nt: TGTGCCAGCAGCTTTGCAGGGATCACTGAAGCTTTCTTT; CDR3aa: CASSFAGITEAFF
len: 15; v_gene: TRBV6-2/TRBV6-3; abundance: once; j_gene: TRBJ2-5; d_gene: -; CDR3nt: TGTGCCAGCAGTTACCATACAGGGCTCCAAGAGACCCAGTACTTC; CDR3aa: CASSYHTGLQETQYF
len: 16; v_gene: TRBV7-2; abundance: -; j_gene: TRBJ2-2; d_gene: TRBD2; CDR3nt: TGTGCCAGCAGCTTATTTTTCGGGGGGGCAACCGGGGAGCTGTTTTTT; CDR3aa: CASSLFFGGATGELFF
len: 14; v_gene: TRBV2; abundance: few; j_gene: TRBJ2-2; d_gene: TRBD1; CDR3nt: TGTGCCAGCGGGCGGGACAGGGGTGTCGGGGAGCTGTTTTTT; CDR3aa: CASGRDRGVGELFF
len: 14; v_gene: TRBV9; abundance: -; j_gene: TRBJ1-4; d_gene: -; CDR3nt: TGTGCCAGCAGCGATCCGGGGAATAATGAAAAACTGTTTTTT; CDR3aa: CASSDPGNNEKLFF
len: 17; v_gene: TRBV24-1; abundance: -; j_gene: TRBJ2-3; d_gene: TRBD2; CDR3nt: TGTGCCACCAGTGATCCCCAACTAGCGGGGGTTACAGATACGCAGTATTTT; CDR3aa: CATSDPQLAGVTDTQYF
len: 12; v_gene: TRBV12-3/TRBV12-4; abundance: -; j_gene: TRBJ1-2; d_gene: -; CDR3nt: TGTGCCAGCAGTTTCGCCGGTGGGGGCTACACCTTC; CDR3aa: CASSFAGGGYTF
len: 17; v_gene: TRBV11-2; abundance: -; j_gene: TRBJ1-6; d_gene: -; CDR3nt: TGTGCCAGCAGCTTAGCAACGACGGGACATTATAATTCACCCCTCCACTTT; CDR3aa: CASSLATTGHYNSPLHF
len: 15; v_gene: TRBV5-1; abundance: -; j_gene: TRBJ1-4; d_gene: -; CDR3nt: TGCGCCAGCAGCTTGGCCGGGAATGTGGGCGAAAAACTGTTTTTT; CDR3aa: CASSLAGNVGEKLFF
len: 15; v_gene: TRBV19; abundance: -; j_gene: TRBJ2-2; d_gene: TRBD1; CDR3nt: TGTGCCAGTAGTATGGGACAGGTAAACACCGGGGAGCTGTTTTTT; CDR3aa: CASSMGQVNTGELFF
len: 14; v_gene: TRBV5-4; abundance: -; j_gene: TRBJ1-1; d_gene: -; CDR3nt: TGTGCCAGCAGCTCCGTGAGGCCAAACACTGAAGCTTTCTTT; CDR3aa: CASSSVRPNTEAFF
len: 13; v_gene: TRBV28; abundance: -; j_gene: TRBJ1-2; d_gene: TRBD1; CDR3nt: TGTGCCAGCACCAAAGACAGGGTGCGTGGCTACACCTTC; CDR3aa: CASTKDRVRGYTF
len: 15; v_gene: TRBV7-3; abundance: -; j_gene: TRBJ1-2; d_gene: -; CDR3nt: TGTGCCAGCAGCTTAACTGCCACCAAATGGGATGGCTACACCTTC; CDR3aa: CASSLTATKWDGYTF
len: 14; v_gene: TRBV27; abundance: -; j_gene: TRBJ1-5; d_gene: -; CDR3nt: TGTGCCAGCAGCCCTCGTAGAGGAGCCCAGCCCCAGCATTTT; CDR3aa: CASSPRRGAQPQHF
len: 14; v_gene: TRBV19; abundance: -; j_gene: TRBJ2-3; d_gene: -; CDR3nt: TGTGCCAGTAGTATTGGAGGGAACACAGATACGCAGTATTTT; CDR3aa: CASSIGGNTDTQYF
len: 15; v_gene: TRBV18; abundance: -; j_gene: TRBJ1-1; d_gene: -; CDR3nt: TGTGCCAGCTCACCCCTCCGGCAGGTAGACACTGAAGCTTTCTTT; CDR3aa: CASSPLRQVDTEAFF
len: 14; v_gene: TRBV7-3; abundance: -; j_gene: TRBJ2-5; d_gene: TRBD2; CDR3nt: TGTGCCAGCAGCTCGGGACTAGTTGGGGAGACCCAGTACTTC; CDR3aa: CASSSGLVGETQYF
len: 14; v_gene: TRBV6-2/TRBV6-3; abundance: -; j_gene: TRBJ1-5; d_gene: -; CDR3nt: TGTGCCAGCAGTTACTCGGGGGGAAGGCAGCCCCAGCATTTT; CDR3aa: CASSYSGGRQPQHF
len: 16; v_gene: TRBV3-1/TRBV3-2; abundance: -; j_gene: TRBJ1-3; d_gene: -; CDR3nt: TGTGCCAGCAGCCAAGGGGCGGCTCGGGCTGGAAACACCATATATTTT; CDR3aa: CASSQGAARAGNTIYF
len: 16; v_gene: TRBV24-1; abundance: once; j_gene: TRBJ2-1; d_gene: TRBD2; CDR3nt: TGTGCCACCAGTGATTCACTCGGGGGGGTCGACAATGAGCAGTTCTTC; CDR3aa: CATSDSLGGVDNEQFF
len: 14; v_gene: TRBV19; abundance: -; j_gene: TRBJ1-1; d_gene: TRBD1; CDR3nt: TGTGCCAGTAGTTTAGGACAGGCGAACACTGAAGCTTTCTTT; CDR3aa: CASSLGQANTEAFF
len: 17; v_gene: TRBV13; abundance: -; j_gene: TRBJ2-3; d_gene: TRBD1; CDR3nt: TGTGCCAGCAGCTTATTGCGGGACAGGGTTTATACAGATACGCAGTATTTT; CDR3aa: CASSLLRDRVYTDTQYF
len: 13; v_gene: TRBV7-2; abundance: -; j_gene: TRBJ1-5; d_gene: TRBD1; CDR3nt: TGTGCCAGCAGCTTAAGACTTCAGGGGGCCCAGCATTTT; CDR3aa: CASSLRLQGAQHF
len: 13; v_gene: TRBV5-1; abundance: -; j_gene: TRBJ2-1; d_gene: -; CDR3nt: TGCGCCAGCAGCTTGGAGTCAGACAATGAGCAGTTCTTC; CDR3aa: CASSLESDNEQFF